This T cell receptor (beta chain) was sequenced during a study of graft-versus-host responses after intestinal transplantation. Some clones are missing from TCRdb's copy, which holds only in-frame ones; the method was immunoSEQ multiplex PCR. In the table there are 20,000 to 25,000 clones, around 77% of which are singletons. Trimming pared 6 bases from V and 4 bases from J, leaving 22 bases between. This CDR3 region has 16 residues. The germline V gene encodes CDR1 MDHEN and CDR2 SYDVKM. Graft tissue processing released intraepithelial and lamina propria lymphocytes. Sequencing used ileum tissue, obtained 12 days after intestinal transplant. V and J are TRBV28 and TRBJ2-7; TRBD1 is a possible D gene (6 bases). This TCR came from a human patient who received an intestinal transplant, so some T cells may come from the graft donor. The CDR3: CASSAPITGIGYEQYF. The CDR3 DNA follows: TGTGCCAGCAGCGCGCCGATAACAGGGATCGGTTACGAGCAGTACTTC.